This T cell receptor beta chain was recovered during a study of blood T cell repertoires in COVID-19. Overall study: Italy, Spain and the United States were the sources of the convalescent and acute COVID-19 samples.

Researchers sorted participants into cohorts using their self-reported clinical history. Exposed volunteers were people who met a COVID-19 case within 2 weeks before study entry. Original data processing: Reference gene primer amplification gave nucleated cell count estimates. Libraries were prepared by immunoSEQ multiplex PCR; TCRdb keeps only in-frame clonotypes and omits some of them. D and trimming come from the DNA, and the V and J calls and clone size come from that table. The sample lists 250,000 or so clones, less than 95% occurring once. Trimming removed 0 bases from V and 6 bases from J, with 21 bases in between. CDR3 length equals 18 residues. Per the germline V gene, CDR1 is SGHTA and CDR2 is FQGTGA.

The TCR was taken from a man aged 35 to 55 who had been exposed to COVID-19. Sequencing was performed on PBMCs or T cells enriched from blood (not recorded which). The rearrangement joins TRBV7-3 to TRBJ2-1; tentatively, D is TRBD2 (6 bases). The CDR3 nucleotides read TGTGCCAGCAGCTTAACGCCTATGGGCTGGGGGGAGATCAATGAGCAGTTCTTC. Its translation is CASSLTPMGWGEINEQFF.